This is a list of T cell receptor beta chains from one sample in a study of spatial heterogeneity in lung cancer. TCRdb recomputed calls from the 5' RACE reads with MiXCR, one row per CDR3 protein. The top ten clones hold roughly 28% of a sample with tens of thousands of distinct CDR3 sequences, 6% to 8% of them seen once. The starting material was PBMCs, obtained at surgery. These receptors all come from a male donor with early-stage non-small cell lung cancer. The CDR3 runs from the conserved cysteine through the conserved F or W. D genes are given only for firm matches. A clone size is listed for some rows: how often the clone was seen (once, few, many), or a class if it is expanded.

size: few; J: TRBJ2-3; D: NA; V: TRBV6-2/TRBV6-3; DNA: TGTGCCAGCAGTTACTCGGGACTTAGCACAGATACGCAGTATTTT; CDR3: CASSYSGLSTDTQYF
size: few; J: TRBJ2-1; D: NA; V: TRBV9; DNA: TGTGCCAGCAGCGTAGATCGACGCAATGAGCAGTTCTTC; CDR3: CASSVDRRNEQFF
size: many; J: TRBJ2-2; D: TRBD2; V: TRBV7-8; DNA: TGTGCCAGCAAGGGACTAGCGGCAAACACCGGGGAGCTGTTTTTT; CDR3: CASKGLAANTGELFF
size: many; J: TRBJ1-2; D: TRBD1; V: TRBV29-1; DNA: TGCAGCGTTGCGGGACAGACTAACTATGGCTACACCTTC; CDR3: CSVAGQTNYGYTF
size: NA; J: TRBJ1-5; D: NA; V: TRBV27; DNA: TGTGCCAGCAGTTTGTACGGCACCAATCAGCCCCAGCATTTT; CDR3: CASSLYGTNQPQHF
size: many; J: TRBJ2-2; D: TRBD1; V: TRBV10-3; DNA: TGTGCCATCAGTGAGTCGGGGACAGACACCGGGGAGCTGTTTTTT; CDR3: CAISESGTDTGELFF
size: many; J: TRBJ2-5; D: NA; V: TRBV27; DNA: TGTGCCAGCACCCCCCAGGGGGGTCTAGAGACCCAGTACTTC; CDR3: CASTPQGGLETQYF
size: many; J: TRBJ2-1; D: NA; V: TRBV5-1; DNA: TGCGCCAGCAGCCCTGGAGGACCCTACAATGAGCAGTTCTTC; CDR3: CASSPGGPYNEQFF
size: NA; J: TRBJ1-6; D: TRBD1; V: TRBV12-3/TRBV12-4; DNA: TGTGCCAGCAGTTTGAAACAGGGGGCTAATTCACCCCTCCACTTT; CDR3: CASSLKQGANSPLHF
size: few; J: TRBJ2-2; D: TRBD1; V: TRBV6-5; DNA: TGTGCCAGCAGCTTGGGCCAGACAGGGGTCAACACCGGGGAGCTGTTTTTT; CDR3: CASSLGQTGVNTGELFF
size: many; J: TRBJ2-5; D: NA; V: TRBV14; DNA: TGTGCCAGCAGCCATCAAGAAAAAGAGACCCAGTACTTC; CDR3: CASSHQEKETQYF
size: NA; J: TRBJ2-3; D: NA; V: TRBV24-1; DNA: TGTGCCACCAGTGTCCACAGTGTGGATACGCAGTATTTT; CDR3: CATSVHSVDTQYF
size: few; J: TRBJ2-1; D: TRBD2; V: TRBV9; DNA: TGTGCCAGCAGCTTCCAGACTAGCGGGGAGGTGTTCTTC; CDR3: CASSFQTSGEVFF
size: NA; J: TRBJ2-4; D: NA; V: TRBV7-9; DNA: TGTGCCAGCAGCCCGACGGGGTTGGTTTTTAAAAACATTCAGTACTTC; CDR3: CASSPTGLVFKNIQYF
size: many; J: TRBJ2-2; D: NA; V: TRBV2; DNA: TGTGCCAGCAGTGAATCTCCCCTCGCAGTTGGGGAGCTGTTTTTT; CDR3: CASSESPLAVGELFF
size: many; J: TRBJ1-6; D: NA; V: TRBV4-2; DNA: TGTGCCAGCAGCCGCGAGAAAGATAATTCACCCCTCCACTTT; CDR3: CASSREKDNSPLHF